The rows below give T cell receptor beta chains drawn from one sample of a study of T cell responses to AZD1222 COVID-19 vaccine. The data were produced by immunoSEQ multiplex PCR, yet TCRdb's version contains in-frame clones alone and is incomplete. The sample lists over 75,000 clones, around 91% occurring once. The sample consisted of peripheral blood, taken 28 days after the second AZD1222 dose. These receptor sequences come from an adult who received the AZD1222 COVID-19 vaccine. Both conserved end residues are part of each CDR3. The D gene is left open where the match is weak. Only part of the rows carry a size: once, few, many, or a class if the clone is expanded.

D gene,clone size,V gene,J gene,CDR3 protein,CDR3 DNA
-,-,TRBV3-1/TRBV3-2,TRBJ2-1,CASSQESNSYNEQFF,TGTGCCAGCAGCCAAGAGTCGAATTCCTACAATGAGCAGTTCTTC
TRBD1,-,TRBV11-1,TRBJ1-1,CASSLARGPSEAFF,TGTGCCAGCAGCTTAGCAAGGGGGCCGAGTGAAGCTTTCTTT
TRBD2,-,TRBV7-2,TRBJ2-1,CASSLSSGGGNEQFF,TGTGCCAGCAGCTTATCTAGCGGGGGTGGAAATGAGCAGTTCTTC
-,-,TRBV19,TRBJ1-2,CASSIQGGYGYTF,TGTGCCAGTAGTATCCAGGGTGGCTATGGCTACACCTTC
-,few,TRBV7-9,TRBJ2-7,CASSSKGEAEQYF,TGTGCCAGCAGCTCAAAAGGGGAAGCCGAGCAGTACTTC
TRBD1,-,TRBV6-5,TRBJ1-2,CASRIGTGDYGYTF,TGTGCCAGCAGGATTGGGACAGGGGACTATGGCTACACCTTC
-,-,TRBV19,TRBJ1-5,CASSSSRNQPQHF,TGTGCCAGTAGTAGCAGTAGGAATCAGCCCCAGCATTTT
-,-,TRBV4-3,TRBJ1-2,CASSPTGGSSYTF,TGCGCCAGCAGCCCGACGGGGGGATCGAGCTACACCTTC
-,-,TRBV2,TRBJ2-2,CASSPQGWDTGELFF,TGTGCCAGCAGTCCACAGGGCTGGGACACCGGGGAGCTGTTTTTT
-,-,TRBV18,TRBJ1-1,CASSPSGRRGEAFF,TGTGCCAGCTCACCAAGCGGACGGCGGGGGGAAGCTTTCTTT
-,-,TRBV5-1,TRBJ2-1,CASSKSGITNEQFF,TGCGCCAGCAGCAAGTCCGGGATAACCAATGAGCAGTTCTTC
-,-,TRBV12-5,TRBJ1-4,CASGLGQDWGEKLFF,TGTGCTAGTGGTTTGGGACAGGATTGGGGGGAAAAACTGTTTTTT
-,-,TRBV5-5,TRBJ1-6,CASRSSYNSPLHF,TGTGCCAGCAGAAGCTCCTATAATTCACCCCTCCACTTT
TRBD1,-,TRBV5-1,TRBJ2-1,CASSLTGGMDNEQFF,TGCGCCAGCAGCTTGACAGGGGGTATGGACAATGAGCAGTTCTTC
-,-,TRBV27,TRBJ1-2,CATLGYGSGDGVWNYGYTF,TGTGCCACCCTCGGGTACGGGAGCGGGGACGGGGTGTGGAACTATGGCTACACCTTC
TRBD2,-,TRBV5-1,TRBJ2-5,CASSRRTSGSSETQYF,TGCGCCAGCAGCCGTAGGACTAGCGGGAGTTCGGAGACCCAGTACTTC
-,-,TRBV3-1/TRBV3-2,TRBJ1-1,CASSQEFHKAFF,TGTGCCAGCAGCCAAGAGTTCCATAAAGCTTTCTTT
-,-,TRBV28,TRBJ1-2,CASSSLGVSNYGYTF,TGTGCCAGCAGTTCCTTGGGGGTGTCTAACTATGGCTACACCTTC
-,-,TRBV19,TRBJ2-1,CASSIDLVWRRTYNEQFF,TGTGCCAGTAGTATAGATCTGGTCTGGCGGCGGACCTACAATGAGCAGTTCTTC
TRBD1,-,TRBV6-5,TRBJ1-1,CASSYQGAAFF,TGTGCCAGCAGTTATCAGGGGGCGGCTTTCTTT
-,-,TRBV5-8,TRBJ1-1,CASSLSPGLNTEAFF,TGTGCCAGCAGCTTGTCCCCGGGCCTGAACACTGAAGCTTTCTTT
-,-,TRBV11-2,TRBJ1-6,CASMEGIRNSPLHF,TGTGCCAGCATGGAGGGAATTCGTAATTCACCCCTCCACTTT